The 30 T cell receptor beta chains given below trace back to one sample, sequenced in a study of beta chain features in type 1 diabetes. Findings and caveats of the study: The study found moderately but significantly shorter TCRB CDR3s in all four CD4+ subsets of Type 1 diabetes patients.

These TCRs' antigens remain unknown. Reverse transcribing all isolated RNA meant expressed TCRB transcripts were sequenced. TCRdb's copy holds only in-frame clones and misses some; the assay was immunoSEQ multiplex PCR. The table shows more than 300,000 clones, with roughly 12% occurring only once. The sequenced sample was naive CD4+ T cells from blood. The origin of the receptors is a woman under 30 with type 1 diabetes.

A few counts support this clone. V usage is TRBV18 and J usage is TRBJ2-4; 7 bases are shared with TRBD2. CDR1 is KGHSH, CDR2 LQKENI, per germline. The trim removed 3 bases at V and 13 bases at J, leaving 6 bases unmatched. The CDR3 spans 12 residues. The DNA for the CDR3 is TGTGCCAGCTCACCGGGGGAGGGGAGGCAGTACTTC. It translates to CASSPGEGRQYF.

This clone was counted only a few times. CDR3: CASSLAVVEKLFF. In DNA, the CDR3 is TGTGCCAGCAGCTTAGCCGTAGTTGAAAAACTGTTTTTT. V gene TRBV13 combines with J gene TRBJ1-4; D unclear. In germline, CDR1 is PRHDT, CDR2 FYEKMQ (reference sequence). CDR3 length: 13 amino acids. The V gene lost 1 base and the J gene lost 7 bases, with 7 bases spanning the gap.

This clone was detected a few times. The J gene is TRBJ1-5, the V gene TRBV30; tentatively, D is TRBD1 (5 bases). The germline V gene has CDR1 GTSNPN and CDR2 SVGIG (reference sequence). With 5 bases removed from V and 3 bases from J, the gap between germline ends came to 11 bases. The CDR3 is 13 amino acids. CDR3 protein: CAWSLGPNQPQHF. CDR3 DNA: TGTGCCTGGTCTCTGGGGCCCAATCAGCCCCAGCATTTT.

This rearrangement joins TRBV9 to TRBJ2-1; 7 nucleotides align to TRBD1. J was trimmed by 3 bases and V by 4 bases; bases with no gene match: 7. The CDR3 covers 15 residues. The germline V gene encodes CDR1 SGDLS and CDR2 YYNGEE. CDR3 nucleotide sequence: TGTGCCAGCAGCTCCCGACAGGGTGTCTACAATGAGCAGTTCTTC. It yields the protein CASSSRQGVYNEQFF.

The rearrangement joins TRBV2 to TRBJ1-6; tentative D call: TRBD1 (5 bases). V was clipped by 4 bases and J by 7 bases, with 11 bases between them. The CDR3 contains 14 residues. Germline values: CDR1 SNHLY, CDR2 FYNNEI. The CDR3, as DNA: TGTGCCAGCAGTGTGACAGAACTCAATTCACCCCTCCACTTT. Translating it yields CASSVTELNSPLHF.

The genes are TRBV28 and TRBJ2-1; possibly TRBD2 for D (6 bases). V was shortened by 2 bases and J by 4 bases, with 6 bases between the two germline ends. The CDR3 consists of 13 residues. From germline, CDR1 is MDHEN and CDR2 SYDVKM. CDR3 nucleotide sequence: TGTGCCAGCAGTTTACGGGGGTACAATGAGCAGTTCTTC. Protein: CASSLRGYNEQFF.

This clone was seen a handful of times. V is TRBV18 and J is TRBJ2-2; perhaps TRBD2 as D (5 bases). There are 15 residues in the CDR3. The germline V and J ends were trimmed by 1 base and 4 bases, with 10 bases remaining between them. Germline CDR1 is KGHSH and CDR2 is LQKENI. The CDR3 DNA follows: TGTGCCAGCTCACCACAGGACTCGTTCACCGGGGAGCTGTTTTTT. Translated: CASSPQDSFTGELFF.

The chain carries TRBV29-1 and TRBJ1-2, with a possible D match to TRBD1 (5 bases). Germline lookup yields CDR1 SQVTM and CDR2 ANQGSEA. The CDR3 contains 16 residues. V was trimmed by 6 bases and J by 5 bases, leaving 25 bases between them. CDR3 in amino acids: CSVGPQDGGRSYGYTF. CDR3 coding DNA: TGCAGCGTCGGGCCACAAGACGGGGGAAGGTCTTATGGCTACACCTTC.

This clone was detected a few times. The sample holds other DNA sequences that translate to the same CDR3. The chain combines TRBV29-1 with TRBJ2-1; 12 bases agree with TRBD2. From germline, CDR1 is SQVTM and CDR2 ANQGSEA. Trimming removed 6 bases from V and 4 bases from J; junction bases left unmatched: 4. CDR3 length equals 14 residues. The CDR3 DNA reads as TGCAGCGTGGGGCTAGCGGGGGGGTACAATGAGCAGTTCTTC. Its translation is CSVGLAGGYNEQFF.

A word on this clone: The sample holds other DNA sequences that translate to the same CDR3. The rearrangement joins TRBV18 to TRBJ2-3; tentatively, D is TRBD1 (6 bases). The CDR3 loop spans 12 amino acids. Trimming pared 5 bases from V and 4 bases from J, leaving 7 bases between. CDR1 KGHSH and CDR2 LQKENI come from the germline V gene. CDR3 nucleotide sequence: TGTGCCAGCTCATCAGGGGCAGATACGCAGTATTTT. This sequence encodes CASSSGADTQYF.

V usage is TRBV6-5 and J usage is TRBJ2-5, with D tentatively TRBD2 (5 bases). V was shortened by 0 bases and J by 4 bases, with 6 bases between the two germline ends. The CDR3 is 13 amino acids. Germline CDR1 MNHEY, CDR2 SVGAGI. This chain's CDR3 is CASSYSRGETQYF. The CDR3 DNA sequence: TGTGCCAGCAGTTACTCACGGGGAGAGACCCAGTACTTC.

The J gene is TRBJ2-3, the V gene TRBV6-5; TRBD2 is a possible D gene (5 bases). Germline V CDR1 and CDR2: MNHEY, SVGAGI. The CDR3 is 14 amino acids. Between the trimmed V and J ends, which lost 2 bases and 3 bases, there was a span of 9 bases. CDR3 nucleotide sequence: TGTGCCAGCAGTTACCTCCTAGCAACAGATACGCAGTATTTT. It translates to CASSYLLATDTQYF.

This clone was picked up a small number of times. The CDR3 nucleotides read TGTGCCAGCAGTTACCCCGGACAGACCTACGAGCAGTACTTC. Translated: CASSYPGQTYEQYF. The chain couples TRBV6-5 to TRBJ2-7, with D tentatively TRBD1 (6 bases). V dropped 2 bases and J dropped 2 bases, with 10 bases sitting between them. Germline CDR1 is MNHEY and CDR2 is SVGAGI. This CDR3 spans 14 amino acids.

The rearrangement links TRBV30 to TRBJ1-4; no definite D call. Germline values: CDR1 GTSNPN, CDR2 SVGIG (reference sequence). The CDR3 covers 12 residues. The V end was cut by 1 base, the J end by 6 bases, with 6 bases between. CDR3 amino acids: CAWSGPYEKLFF. The CDR3 bases are TGTGCCTGGAGTGGTCCATATGAAAAACTGTTTTTT. Supplemented by reference TRBV30 and TRBJ1-4, the full variable domain reads SQTIHQWPATLVQPVGSPLSLECTVEGTSNPNLYWYRQAAGRGLQLLFYSVGIGQISSEVPQNLSASRPQDRQFILSSKKLLLSDSGFYLCAWSGPYEKLFFGSGTQLSVL.

The J gene is TRBJ1-1, the V gene TRBV14, with TRBD1 matching 12 bases. Germline V lookup: CDR1 SGHDN, CDR2 FVKESK. Trimming removed 5 bases from V and 5 bases from J; junction bases left unmatched: 12. The CDR3 sequence is 17 residues long. CDR3 amino acids: CASSEWDRGRRGTEAFF. The CDR3 coding sequence is TGTGCCAGCAGCGAATGGGACAGGGGGCGTAGGGGAACTGAAGCTTTCTTT.

This clone was seen more than once but under ten times. The chain combines TRBV5-1 with TRBJ2-4, with unresolved D. Germline V gene data show CDR1 as SGHRS and CDR2 as YFSETQ. The CDR3 loop spans 14 amino acids. Trimming pared 0 bases from V and 0 bases from J, leaving 4 bases between. The CDR3 DNA reads TGCGCCAGCAGCTTGGCACTAGCCAAAAACATTCAGTACTTC. It yields the protein CASSLALAKNIQYF. Based on the CDR3 plus reference TRBV5-1 and TRBJ2-4, the full variable domain is KAGVTQTPRYLIKTRGQQVTLSCSPISGHRSVSWYQQTPGQGLQFLFEYFSETQRNKGNFPGRFSGRQFSNSRSEMNVSTLELGDSALYLCASSLALAKNIQYFGAGTRLSVL.

V usage is TRBV7-6 and J usage is TRBJ2-7; 7 bases match TRBD1. V was clipped by 5 bases and J by 6 bases; unmatched bases: 7. Germline V gene data show CDR1 as SGHVS and CDR2 as FNYEAQ. CDR3 length: 13 residues. This chain's CDR3 is CASSPRGLGEQYF. The CDR3, as DNA: TGTGCCAGCAGCCCCAGGGGGTTGGGCGAGCAGTACTTC.

This clone was seen a few times. The gene calls are TRBV19 and TRBJ2-1; the match to TRBD2 covers 7 bases. The CDR3 covers 14 residues. Germline CDR1 reads LNHDA; CDR2 reads SQIVND (reference sequence). V shed 3 bases, J shed 3 bases, and the junction held 2 bases outside the gene matches. CDR3 region: CASSIAGVYNEQFF. DNA of the CDR3: TGTGCCAGTAGTATCGCGGGGGTCTACAATGAGCAGTTCTTC. The full variable domain, with the rest looked up from reference TRBV19 and TRBJ2-1, is DGGITQSPKYLFRKEGQNVTLSCEQNLNHDAMYWYRQDPGQGLRLIYYSQIVNDFQKGDIAEGYSVSREKKESFPLTVTSAQKNPTAFYLCASSIAGVYNEQFFGPGTRLTVL.

This clone was detected a few times. J is TRBJ2-1 and V is TRBV7-2, with D maybe TRBD2 (5 bases). The CDR3 runs 17 residues. Trimming cost V 5 bases and J 0 bases, with 17 bases left between them. Germline V gene data show CDR1 as SGHTA and CDR2 as FQGNSA. The CDR3 protein is CASSLGVASSSYNEQFF. The CDR3 region has the DNA TGTGCCAGCAGCCTCGGGGTAGCCTCGTCCTCCTACAATGAGCAGTTCTTC. The full variable domain, in which reference TRBV7-2 and TRBJ2-1 provide the parts outside the CDR3, is GAGVSQSPSNKVTEKGKDVELRCDPISGHTALYWYRQSLGQGLEFLIYFQGNSAPDKSGLPSDRFSAERTGGSVSTLTIQRTQQEDSAVYLCASSLGVASSSYNEQFFGPGTRLTVL.

The V gene is TRBV9, the J gene TRBJ2-3; TRBD1 matches at 8 bases. The CDR3 is 15 residues long. V lost 1 base and J lost 4; bases outside the gene matches: 5. Looked up from germline, CDR1 is SGDLS and CDR2 is YYNGEE. The CDR3 DNA reads as TGTGCCAGCAGCGTAACAGGGGGTCTCGCAGATACGCAGTATTTT. Residues: CASSVTGGLADTQYF.

This clone was counted a few times. The chain carries TRBV19 and TRBJ2-1; 9 bases agree with TRBD2. CDR3 length equals 15 residues. J was trimmed by 4 bases and V by 4 bases; bases with no gene match: 5. Germline V gene sequence: CDR1 LNHDA, CDR2 SQIVND (reference sequence). The CDR3 reads CASSRRLAEYNEQFF. The CDR3 bases are TGTGCCAGTAGTAGGCGACTAGCGGAGTACAATGAGCAGTTCTTC.

This clone was observed a handful of times. CDR3 nucleotides: TGTGCCAGCAGCTTAGGGCCGTTGAGACAGGAAGAGACCCAGTACTTC. As protein: CASSLGPLRQEETQYF. J is TRBJ2-5 and V is TRBV7-2; TRBD1 is a possible D gene (6 bases). CDR1 and CDR2 (germline): SGHTA, FQGNSA. CDR3 length: 16 amino acids. V lost 1 base and J 3 bases, leaving 15 bases between the germline ends.

The genes are TRBV4-2 and TRBJ2-1; 7 bases line up with TRBD2. J gave up 6 bases and V 0 bases, and 11 bases lay outside the gene matches. There are 17 residues in the CDR3. Germline values: CDR1 LGHNA, CDR2 YNFKEQ. The CDR3 loop reads CASSQDGGASGRNEQFF. The CDR3 DNA is TGTGCCAGCAGCCAAGATGGGGGAGCTAGCGGCCGCAATGAGCAGTTCTTC.

This clone occurred a few times. The chain joins TRBV7-9 to TRBJ1-1, with a tentative D call TRBD1 (5 bases). Trimming removed 8 bases from V and 1 base from J, with 14 bases in between. Germline values: CDR1 SEHNR, CDR2 FQNEAQ (reference sequence). The CDR3 is 14 residues long. The CDR3 coding sequence is TGTGCCAGCGCCGTCGGGCAGGGGAACACTGAAGCTTTCTTT. Its protein product is CASAVGQGNTEAFF.

This clone has more than one count but fewer than ten. The chain has TRBV2 and TRBJ1-1; D not certain. Germline V gives CDR1 SNHLY, CDR2 FYNNEI. The CDR3 contains 11 residues. Trimming pared 8 bases from V and 3 bases from J, leaving 7 bases between. The CDR3 region has the DNA TGTGCCAGCCGAGAGTACACTGAAGCTTTCTTT. It is translated as CASREYTEAFF.

The table lists this clone with a few counts. This rearrangement joins TRBV5-8 to TRBJ1-6; no reliable D call. V lost 4 bases and J lost 4, with 9 bases in between. The CDR3 length is 14 residues. The germline V gene has CDR1 SGHTS and CDR2 YDEGEE. Written as DNA, the CDR3 is TGTGCCAGCAGCCGGACGGGGTATAATTCACCCCTCCACTTT. Protein sequence: CASSRTGYNSPLHF.

This clone was observed a handful of times. The chain uses TRBV6-5 and TRBJ2-5; maybe TRBD2 (6 bases). V gave up 2 bases and J gave up 6 bases, with 19 bases separating them. CDR1 is MNHEY, CDR2 SVGAGI, per germline. CDR3 size: 16 residues. CDR3 DNA: TGTGCCAGCAGTTACCTACCTCGGGGGTCGGAAAAGACCCAGTACTTC. It is translated as CASSYLPRGSEKTQYF.

This clone showed up just a few times. In the same sample, other DNA sequences code for this CDR3. The chain carries TRBV28 and TRBJ2-7; possible D gene TRBD2, 6 bases. This CDR3 has 12 amino acids. V lost 2 bases and J lost 4, with 6 bases in between. Germline CDR1 and CDR2: MDHEN and SYDVKM. DNA for the CDR3: TGTGCCAGCAGTTTAGGGGGGTACGAGCAGTACTTC. Its translation is CASSLGGYEQYF.

This clone was seen a single time. The gene calls are TRBV28 and TRBJ2-3; 8 bases match TRBD2. V trimming: 5 bases; J trimming: 5 bases; junction bases outside the gene matches: 3. The CDR3 contains 13 residues. Germline V CDR1 and CDR2: MDHEN, SYDVKM. The CDR3 sequence is CASSPGTRDTQYF. As DNA, the CDR3 is TGTGCCAGCAGTCCGGGGACTAGAGATACGCAGTATTTT.

This chain uses TRBV5-1 with TRBJ1-5, with D uncertain. The CDR3 extends over 15 amino acids. Trimming took off 2 bases at V and 10 bases at J, with 19 bases between the two ends. Germline lookup yields CDR1 SGHRS and CDR2 YFSETQ. CDR3 in amino acids: CASSFGESAPLPQHF. The CDR3 nucleotides are TGCGCCAGCAGCTTCGGAGAATCGGCCCCCTTACCCCAGCATTTT.